This record covers a single T cell receptor beta chain. The sample holds a few counts of this clonotype. Its antigen remains undetermined. No much larger clonotype is one base removed from it; base qualities were not supplied. These data belong to a study of T-cell memory formation after mild COVID-19 (dated by TCRdb to the early 2020s). For the wider study: Most TCR sequence clusters were specific to one of the two donors. In a couple of donors, T-cell clones that expanded and contracted after mild COVID-19 were followed by sequencing TCRalpha and TCRbeta repertoires longitudinally. The cohort was made up of two young adult volunteers, one female and one male, who were previously healthy. What the research found in general, with its limitations: Only a couple of mild cases were covered in the study, and larger cohorts including severe cases with pre-infection samples were considered necessary. Clones that contracted from day 15 to 85 showed balanced CD4/CD8 phenotypes, whereas a second wave of clones that expanded from day 15 to 37 leaned towards CD4+. Contracting CD4+ clones turned up mainly in the CM and EM memory subsets, whereas EMRA was where CD8+ clones were enriched. Some responding clones were detected in pre-infection memory, which suggested that pre-existing cross-reactive memory T cells had joined the SARS-CoV-2 response. SARS-CoV-2 specificity of the second-wave clones peaking on day 37 was not confirmed.

PBMCs were isolated by Ficoll-Paque density gradient centrifugation. Reads for this sample came from an Illumina NovaSeq 6000. cDNA libraries for TCRalpha and TCRbeta were prepared by 5'RACE using constant-segment primers, with sample barcodes and unique molecular identifiers added. Trizol reagent was used to extract RNA from every sample. Library amplification was performed in two PCR steps, and a second sample barcode and Illumina TruSeq adapters were introduced in the second step. Libraries were sequenced on an Illumina NovaSeq with 2 x 150 bp paired-end reads. The paper's processing steps were these. Demultiplexing of reads and collapsing into UMI-guided consensus sequences were performed with migec v1.2.7. Using mixcr v2.1.11, UMI consensuses were aligned to TRA and TRB V and J templates and then assembled into clonotypes. A clonotype was counted as expanded or contracted only when both edgeR and NoisET called the clonotype significant, with the noise models trained on biological replicates. For edgeR calls, the cutoffs were a false discovery rate-adjusted p below 0.01 and a log2 fold-change threshold of 1. As an exploratory analysis of dynamics, PCA with hierarchical clustering was applied to max-normalized trajectories of the 1000 most abundant clonotypes. Separately sequenced CD4+ and CD8+ repertoires were used to assign the CD4 or CD8 phenotype of responding clones. The public sequencing data were trimmed at Q25 with fastp and processed into clonotypes with MiXCR by TCRdb, which kept only in-frame beta chains. Merged by CDR3 protein, the rows form single entries marked with the most common genes and DNA. The V and J calls here are based on TCRdb, not the publication. The sample data list more than 250,000 distinct CDR3 sequences, and approximately 15% of these were observed just once. The ten largest clones take up around 23% of the sample.

The CDR3, from cysteine to phenylalanine, totals 18 residues. Only the CDR3 DNA is retained, 54 bases long and in frame from the first base. V loses 4 bases at its end and J loses 6 bases; junction bases beyond the gene matches: 12. This TCR derives from a man younger than 30 who had mild COVID-19 (a few samples of this study predate the infection). The sample titles of this study are shuffled in the database, so cell type and time point are left out; the donor was told from shared clones. The chain couples TRBV23-1 to TRBJ2-1; 13 bases in between match TRBD2. TRBV23-1 is recorded as an ORF, its role being uncertain. The specimen sequenced was PBMCs or a T cell subset sorted from them (not recorded which). The CDR3 region: CASSPDPGLAGKSNEQFF. The nucleotides are TGCGCCAGCAGTCCCGACCCGGGACTAGCGGGGAAAAGCAATGAGCAGTTCTTC.